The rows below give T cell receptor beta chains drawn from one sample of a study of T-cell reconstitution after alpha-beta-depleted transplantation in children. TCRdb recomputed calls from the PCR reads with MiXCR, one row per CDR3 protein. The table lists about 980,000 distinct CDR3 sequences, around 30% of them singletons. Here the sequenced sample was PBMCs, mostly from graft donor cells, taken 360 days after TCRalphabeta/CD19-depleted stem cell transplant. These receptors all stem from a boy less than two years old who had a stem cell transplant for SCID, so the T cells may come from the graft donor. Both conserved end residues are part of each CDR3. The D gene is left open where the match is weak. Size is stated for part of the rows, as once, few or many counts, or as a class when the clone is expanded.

TGTGCCAGCAGCTTATCGACTGTGCAAGAGACCCAGTACTTC,CASSLSTVQETQYF,NA,many,TRBV7-9,TRBJ2-5
TGTGCCAGCAGTTACCAACAGGGCCCCTCGGCAGCTTTCTTT,CASSYQQGPSAAFF,NA,NA,TRBV28,TRBJ1-1
TGCAGCGTTGAAGTCGGCAGGCACGAGCAGTACTTC,CSVEVGRHEQYF,NA,NA,TRBV29-1,TRBJ2-7
TGTGCCAGCAGCTTACAAGGACAGGGCTCTGGGGCCAACGTCCTGACTTTC,CASSLQGQGSGANVLTF,TRBD1,few,TRBV7-2,TRBJ2-6
TGTGCCAGCAGCTTAGGTCCACCCACTCAGGACTATGGCTACACCTTC,CASSLGPPTQDYGYTF,NA,once,TRBV7-6,TRBJ1-2
TGTGCCAGCAGCCAAGATACCGGCGAGCAGTACTTC,CASSQDTGEQYF,NA,few,TRBV3-1,TRBJ2-7
TGTGCCAGCAGTTCCTCTAATGGGCGCGAGCAGTACTTC,CASSSSNGREQYF,NA,NA,TRBV12-3/TRBV12-4,TRBJ2-7
TGCGCCAGCAGCGGACAGGGAGGTCGAGAGACCCAGTACTTC,CASSGQGGRETQYF,TRBD1,few,TRBV5-1,TRBJ2-5
TGTGCCAGCAGTTACTCGGGGAAGAACACTGAAGCTTTCTTT,CASSYSGKNTEAFF,NA,NA,TRBV6-5,TRBJ1-1
TGCGCCAGCAGCCTCCTACAGGGGGCCGGCTATGGCTACACCTTC,CASSLLQGAGYGYTF,TRBD1,NA,TRBV5-1,TRBJ1-2
TGCTGTGCTAGAGATTCGGGGGAGACAGGCAACACCGGGGAGCTGTTTTTT,CCARDSGETGNTGELFF,NA,NA,TRBV20-1,TRBJ2-2
TGTGCCAGCTCCGGGACAGGGGGTGAAAAACTGTTTTTT,CASSGTGGEKLFF,TRBD1,few,TRBV2,TRBJ1-4
TGTGCCAGCAGCTTGTATCGGGCAGGGACGTCCAATGAGCAGTTCTTC,CASSLYRAGTSNEQFF,NA,NA,TRBV5-8,TRBJ2-1
TGTGCCAGCAGCCCTGGACTAGCGGCCCATTACAATGAGCAGTTCTTC,CASSPGLAAHYNEQFF,TRBD2,few,TRBV7-9,TRBJ2-1
TGTGCCAGCAGCTCACCGTACGAGCAGTACTTC,CASSSPYEQYF,NA,many,TRBV6-5,TRBJ2-7
TGTGCCAGCAGTTTAGGGCTAACTGAAGCTTTCTTT,CASSLGLTEAFF,NA,many,TRBV12-3/TRBV12-4,TRBJ1-1
TGCAGCACGGGACAGGTCTACAATGAGCAGTTCTTC,CSTGQVYNEQFF,TRBD1,NA,TRBV29-1,TRBJ2-1
TGCGCCAGCAGTGAGTCATGGGGACAGGCTTTTTACGAGCAGTACTTC,CASSESWGQAFYEQYF,TRBD1,NA,TRBV10-2,TRBJ2-7
TGCGCCAGCAGCCAAGAAGGGAGACTAGGGGCCGAGACCCAGTACTTC,CASSQEGRLGAETQYF,NA,NA,TRBV4-1,TRBJ2-5
TGTGCCAGCAGCCCCAGTATGAACACTGAAGCTTTCTTT,CASSPSMNTEAFF,NA,many,TRBV7-8,TRBJ1-1
TGCGCCAGCAGCCAAGATGGGGGGCGCGGTATAGTGTCTAGCAATCAGCCCCAGCATTTT,CASSQDGGRGIVSSNQPQHF,NA,NA,TRBV4-1,TRBJ1-5
TGTGCCAGCAGCCAAGTGCGTCGGGACTTCACAGATACGCAGTATTTT,CASSQVRRDFTDTQYF,NA,NA,TRBV4-2,TRBJ2-3
TGTGCCACCAGCAGACTAACGTTCTCGACGCAGTATTTT,CATSRLTFSTQYF,NA,NA,TRBV15,TRBJ2-3
TGCAGCGTAACAGGACCCCTTGTCCCCACTGAAGCTTTCTTT,CSVTGPLVPTEAFF,NA,NA,TRBV29-1,TRBJ1-1
TGTGCCAGCAGCTTAGATGAGATTATCGAGACCCAGTACTTC,CASSLDEIIETQYF,NA,NA,TRBV11-2,TRBJ2-5
TGCGCCAGCAGCTCGGGCCGTGGGACAGGGGGCACTGAAGCTTTCTTT,CASSSGRGTGGTEAFF,TRBD1,NA,TRBV5-1,TRBJ1-1
TGTGCCAGCAGGGGACAGGCAAGCTCCTATAATTCACCCCTCCACTTT,CASRGQASSYNSPLHF,TRBD1,NA,TRBV27,TRBJ1-6
TGTGCCAGCAGTTCTGAGGGGCGGAATAATTCACCCCTCCACTTT,CASSSEGRNNSPLHF,NA,NA,TRBV12-3/TRBV12-4,TRBJ1-6
TGTGCCAGCAGCCCCAGAGCGGGGGCTAGCACAGATACGCAGTATTTT,CASSPRAGASTDTQYF,TRBD2,few,TRBV9,TRBJ2-3
TGCAGTGCTAAGCGGGGAAGGGAAGAGACCCAGTACTTC,CSAKRGREETQYF,TRBD2,few,TRBV20-1,TRBJ2-5
TGTGCCAGCAGCCAAGAACTTTTGGGTGGCTACACCTTC,CASSQELLGGYTF,NA,few,TRBV3-1,TRBJ1-2
TGTGCCAGCAGCCAAGTGGGCGGGGCCCGCGAGCAGTACTTC,CASSQVGGAREQYF,NA,NA,TRBV4-2,TRBJ2-7
TGTGCCAGCAGCCCTACCGGGCCCTCCTACAATGAGCAGTTCTTC,CASSPTGPSYNEQFF,NA,NA,TRBV7-2,TRBJ2-1
TGCAGTGCTCCCGGGGGTAGCGGGGGAAATGAGACCCAGTACTTC,CSAPGGSGGNETQYF,TRBD2,NA,TRBV20-1,TRBJ2-5
TGTGCCAGCACCCCTAGCTCCCTTTCCTACAATGAGCAGTTCTTC,CASTPSSLSYNEQFF,NA,NA,TRBV19,TRBJ2-1
TGCGCCAGCAGCTTGGCCGGGTCGGGGGTTCCCTACAATGAGCAGTTCTTC,CASSLAGSGVPYNEQFF,NA,few,TRBV5-1,TRBJ2-1
TGTGCCAGCAGCGGACGGACAGGGGATCAGCCCCAGCATTTT,CASSGRTGDQPQHF,NA,few,TRBV21-1,TRBJ1-5
TGCAGTCCCCGGGGCCGGGCAGATACGCAGTATTTT,CSPRGRADTQYF,NA,once,TRBV20-1,TRBJ2-3
TGCGCCAGCAGCTTGGCCGTGGGGACAGAGTACGAGCAGTACTTC,CASSLAVGTEYEQYF,TRBD1,NA,TRBV5-1,TRBJ2-7
TGTGCCGCTGCGTACTACGAGCAGTACTTC,CAAAYYEQYF,NA,NA,TRBV6-1,TRBJ2-7
TGTGCCACCAGCAGAGATCGGATAGGGGCTGATACGCAGTATTTT,CATSRDRIGADTQYF,NA,few,TRBV15,TRBJ2-3
TGTGCCAGCAGCTCCTCGGACAGGGGGCGTCGATCCCACGAGCAGTACTTC,CASSSSDRGRRSHEQYF,TRBD1,NA,TRBV11-1,TRBJ2-7
TGCGCCAGCAGCCCCCGGACTAGCGCTACCACAGATACGCAGTATTTT,CASSPRTSATTDTQYF,TRBD2,few,TRBV5-1,TRBJ2-3
TGTGCCAGCAGTTTATCTCTCCAGGGATCCCCCTACGAGCAGTACTTC,CASSLSLQGSPYEQYF,NA,NA,TRBV28,TRBJ2-7
TGTGCCATCAGTGGTGGGGGACAGGGAATGTACCACGAGCAGTACTTC,CAISGGGQGMYHEQYF,TRBD1,NA,TRBV10-3,TRBJ2-7